This entry describes one T cell receptor beta chain. Its antigen is as yet unknown. CDR1 and CDR2 from the germline V gene are LNHDA and SQIVND (reference sequence). The CDR3 runs to 14 residues. V lost 3 bases, J lost 2 bases, and 7 bases lay in between. The data are from a study of PD-1 blockade in mismatch repair-deficient tumors. The overall study: Patients had about a dozen mismatch repair-deficient cancer types, all previously treated and progressing.

The method was immunoSEQ multiplex PCR; TCRdb's version includes in-frame clones alone and lacks a portion of them. The sample records around 9,600 clones, more than 85% being singletons. Indicated time point: approximately ten-day in vitro stimulation with candidate mutation-associated neoantigen peptide 1. All patients were mismatch repair deficient, assessed by either PCR or immunohistochemistry. Each of about seven ELISpot-reactive candidate peptides was used for roughly 11-day stimulation. An identically run culture lacking peptide was the fold-change baseline. The sequence was obtained from an adult with mismatch repair-deficient cancer. The genes are TRBV19 and TRBJ2-2; weak D call: TRBD1 (5 bases). Sequencing was performed on cells cultured in vitro, taken from a patient treated with pembrolizumab. The CDR3 region has the DNA TGTGCCAGTAGTATCGACAGAAACACCGGGGAGCTGTTTTTT. Translating it yields CASSIDRNTGELFF.